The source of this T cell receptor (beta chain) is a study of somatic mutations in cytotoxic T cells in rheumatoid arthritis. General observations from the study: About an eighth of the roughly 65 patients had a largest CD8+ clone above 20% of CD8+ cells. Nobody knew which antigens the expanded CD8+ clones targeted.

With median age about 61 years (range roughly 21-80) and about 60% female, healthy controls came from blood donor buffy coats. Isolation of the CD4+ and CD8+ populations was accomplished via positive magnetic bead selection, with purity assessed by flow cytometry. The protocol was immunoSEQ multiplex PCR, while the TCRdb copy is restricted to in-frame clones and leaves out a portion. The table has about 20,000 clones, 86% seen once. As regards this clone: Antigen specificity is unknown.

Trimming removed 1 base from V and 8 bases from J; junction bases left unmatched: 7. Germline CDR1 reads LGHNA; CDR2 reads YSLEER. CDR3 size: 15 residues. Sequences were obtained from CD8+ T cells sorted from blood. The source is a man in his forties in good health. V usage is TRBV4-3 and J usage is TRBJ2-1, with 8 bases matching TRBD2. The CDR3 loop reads CASSQVPGGPDEQFF. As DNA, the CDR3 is TGCGCCAGCAGCCAAGTCCCGGGAGGGCCGGATGAGCAGTTCTTC.